The 31 T cell receptor beta chains below were found in one sample sequenced in a study of blood T cells in healthy people across ages (dated by TCRdb to about 2015). The method was 5' RACE. Sequencer: Illumina HiSeq 2500. A second PCR of roughly 6 to 12 cycles was performed with a sample-barcoded 5' primer and a J-beta primer mix. Through fastp at Q25 and MiXCR, TCRdb rebuilt clones from the public reads, retaining in-frame beta chains. One record per CDR3 amino acid sequence lists the most common genes and DNA. Here the sample has about 640,000 distinct CDR3 sequences; 45% to 65% occur a single time. In total, the top ten clones hold over 30% of the sample. Sequencing used blood. The receptors derive from a man in his sixties in good health.

The chain uses TRBV29-1 and TRBJ2-7; no clear D gene. CDR3 length equals 13 residues. The ends were cut back, 3 bases at V and 6 bases at J, with 15 bases in the middle. CDR1 is SQVTM, CDR2 ANQGSEA, per germline. The chain's CDR3 is CSVDNMGIGEQYF. The CDR3 region has the DNA TGCAGCGTTGATAATATGGGGATCGGCGAGCAGTACTTC.

In its sample, this clonotype was seen many times. With a much larger clone just one base away, this may be a read error. This chain links TRBV29-1 with TRBJ2-7; D not certain. This CDR3 contains 11 residues. Trimming left V 7 bases short and J 4 bases short, with 11 bases between. CDR1 and CDR2 from the germline V gene are SQVTM and ANQGSEA. The CDR3 reads CSGVWGYEQYF. CDR3 in DNA: TGCAGCGGTGTGTGGGGTTACGAGCAGTACTTC.

The rearrangement links TRBV10-3 to TRBJ2-3; 7 bases are shared with TRBD1. Germline V CDR1 and CDR2: ENHRY, SYGVKD. The CDR3 has 17 amino acids. Germline trimming cut 0 bases from V and 3 bases from J; bases unmatched to any gene: 9. The CDR3 region has the DNA TGTGCCATCAGTGAGTCCCAAGTCGGCAGGGGGACAGATACGCAGTATTTT. It encodes CAISESQVGRGTDTQYF.

V and J are TRBV6-1 and TRBJ1-1; no firm D call. Germline V lookup: CDR1 MNHNS, CDR2 SASEGT. CDR3 length: 14 residues. Trimming stripped 2 bases from V and 3 bases from J, with 10 bases between. CDR3 sequence: CASSETPGYTEAFF. The DNA of the CDR3 is TGTGCCAGCAGTGAAACCCCAGGCTACACTGAAGCTTTCTTT.

The chain has TRBV12-3 or TRBV12-4 and TRBJ2-1; D not certain. The CDR3 has 13 amino acids. Trimming left V 6 bases short and J 5 bases short, with 11 bases between. The CDR3 loop reads CASSFEQNNEQFF. The CDR3 DNA reads TGTGCCAGCAGCTTCGAACAGAACAATGAGCAGTTCTTC.

The gene calls are TRBV20-1 and TRBJ2-5; 9 nucleotides align to TRBD2. The last part of the DNA fits TRBJ2-7 better; the J call may be wrong. The CDR3 length is 15 residues. CDR1 and CDR2 from the germline V gene are DFQATT and SNEGSKA (reference sequence). The DNA of the CDR3 is TGCAGTGCTAGGGGGGAGCGGGGGGCCTTCTCCGAGCAGTACTTC. Translating gives CSARGERGAFSEQYF.

The rearrangement joins TRBV28 to TRBJ2-3; TRBD1 might be the D (5 bases). V lost 6 bases to trimming and J lost 6 bases, with 22 bases between them. Germline CDR1 MDHEN, CDR2 SYDVKM. There are 16 residues in the CDR3. CDR3 sequence reads: CASSQPTGPSRDTQYF. The CDR3 DNA is TGTGCCAGCAGCCAACCTACAGGCCCCAGCAGGGATACGCAGTATTTT. Full variable domain (remainder filled in from reference TRBV28 and TRBJ2-3): DVKVTQSSRYLVKRTGEKVFLECVQDMDHENMFWYRQDPGLGLRLIYFSYDVKMKEKGDIPEGYSVSREKKERFSLILESASTNQTSMYLCASSQPTGPSRDTQYFGPGTRLTVL.

The rearrangement uses TRBV12-3 or TRBV12-4 and TRBJ1-5; 8 bases agree with TRBD1. Trimming at V came to 7 bases and at J to 7 bases, leaving 9 bases not matched to a gene. The CDR3 is 14 residues long. The CDR3 region is CASTEDRVEQPQHF. CDR3 nucleotides: TGTGCCAGCACGGAGGACAGGGTGGAACAGCCCCAGCATTTT.

V is TRBV6-6 and J is TRBJ2-7, with D possibly matching TRBD1 (6 bases). Germline CDR1 is MNHNY and CDR2 is SVGAGI (reference sequence). The CDR3 has 14 residues. Trimming took off 1 base at V and 2 bases at J, with 9 bases between the two ends. The CDR3, as DNA: TGTGCCAGCAGTTACTTTCCAGGGGCCTACGAGCAGTACTTC. Translated, it gives CASSYFPGAYEQYF.

This clonotype was counted a few times. This sequence joins TRBV7-2 and TRBJ2-3; 7 positions match TRBD1. The junction had 4 bases not matched to a gene; V was cut back by 5 bases and J by 2 bases. Germline-derived CDR1 and CDR2 are SGHTA and FQGNSA. The CDR3 is 14 amino acids. For the CDR3, the DNA is TGTGCCAGCAGCCTACAGGGGTTCACAGATACGCAGTATTTT. Translated: CASSLQGFTDTQYF.

This clonotype was counted between two and nine times. Relative to the germline gene, one junction end is altered; a read error may explain this. V gene TRBV10-3 combines with J gene TRBJ2-6; TRBD1 agrees at 8 bases. Germline V gene sequence: CDR1 ENHRY, CDR2 SYGVKD. The length of the CDR3 is 18 residues. The CDR3 reads CAISETGTGYSGANVLTF. Here the CDR3 DNA reads TGTGCCATCAGTGAGACCGGGACAGGTTACTCTGGGGCCAATGTCCTGACTTTC.

The chain has TRBV6-6 and TRBJ2-3, with D hard to call. The CDR3 covers 14 residues. The ends were cut back, 3 bases at V and 0 bases at J, with 7 bases in the middle. Germline V CDR1 and CDR2: MNHNY, SVGAGI (reference sequence). In nucleotides, the CDR3 is TGTGCCAGCAGTTATCCGGCGAGCACAGATACGCAGTATTTT. Its protein is CASSYPASTDTQYF.

V and J are TRBV5-1 and TRBJ2-3; no firm D call. CDR1 SGHRS and CDR2 YFSETQ come from the germline V gene. The length of the CDR3 is 16 residues. Trimming removed 0 bases at V and 3 bases at J, with 14 bases between. CDR3 in DNA: TGCGCCAGCAGCTTGGGGGATCGGTCGTGGACAGATACGCAGTATTTT. Translated, it gives CASSLGDRSWTDTQYF.

The CDR3 DNA reads TGTGCCAGTAGTATAAAGGATCAATCCTACGAGCAGTACTTC. It specifies CASSIKDQSYEQYF. The V and J genes are TRBV19 and TRBJ2-7; unclear D gene. This CDR3 contains 14 residues. The ends were cut back, 2 bases at V and 1 base at J, with 9 bases in the middle. CDR1 LNHDA and CDR2 SQIVND come from the germline V gene (reference sequence).

This clonotype was observed a handful of times. The V gene is TRBV6-6, the J gene TRBJ2-4; D is perhaps TRBD1 or TRBD2 (5 bases each). The end of the DNA aligns better with TRBJ2-7, so the J call may be wrong. CDR3 length: 13 amino acids. Germline CDR1 is MNHNY and CDR2 is SVGAGI (reference sequence). As DNA, the CDR3 is TGTGCCAGCAGTTCATGGTGGGGGAACGAGCAGTACTTC. It specifies CASSSWWGNEQYF.

The chain joins TRBV7-2 to TRBJ2-5, with 10 bases that match TRBD2. The CDR3 has 16 amino acids. The germline V gene has CDR1 SGHTA and CDR2 FQGNSA. V shed 6 bases and J 5 bases; nucleotides not matched to a gene: 12. The CDR3 spells CASSRSGGSLIETQYF. CDR3 nucleotides: TGTGCCAGCAGTCGTAGCGGGGGGTCGCTCATTGAGACCCAGTACTTC.

As regards this clonotype: Compared with germline, one end of the junction differs, possibly owing to a read error. This chain joins TRBV12-3 or TRBV12-4 and TRBJ2-7, with TRBD1 as a possible D gene (6 bases). The CDR3 totals 12 residues. The CDR3 DNA is TGTGCCAGCAGTCAGGGGCCCTACGAGCTGTACTTC. Its translation is CASSQGPYELYF.

The V call is TRBV6-5, the J call TRBJ1-6; 7 bases align to TRBD1. Germline CDR1 reads MNHEY; CDR2 reads SVGAGI. The CDR3 loop spans 14 amino acids. Trimming took 9 bases from V and 4 from J; bases not matched to a gene: 6. CDR3 coding DNA: TGTGCCAGTACACTGGGACAGTATAATTCACCCCTCCACTTT. The encoded protein is CASTLGQYNSPLHF.

The V call is TRBV6-6, the J call TRBJ1-2; 8 bases map to TRBD1. Germline V gives CDR1 MNHNY, CDR2 SVGAGI (reference sequence). V shed 5 bases and J 3 bases; nucleotides not matched to a gene: 8. The CDR3 consists of 15 residues. As DNA, the CDR3 is TGTGCCAGCAGTACGACAGGGGCTGAAGACTATGGCTACACCTTC. As protein: CASSTTGAEDYGYTF.

There are a few counts of this clonotype. This chain connects TRBV12-3 or TRBV12-4 to TRBJ2-5, with D perhaps TRBD2 (5 bases). V lost 5 bases to trimming and J lost 5 bases, with 9 bases between them. This CDR3 has 12 amino acids. The DNA of the CDR3 is TGTGCCAGCAGTAAAAGAGGGGAGACCCAGTACTTC. Protein sequence: CASSKRGETQYF.

The rearrangement links TRBV29-1 to TRBJ2-7, with D perhaps matching TRBD1 (5 bases). Germline values: CDR1 SQVTM, CDR2 ANQGSEA. This CDR3 is 14 amino acids long. V was cut by 4 bases and J by 3 bases, with 16 bases left in between. Here the CDR3 DNA reads TGCAGCGTTGTGAAAGGGCAGGGTGACTACGAGCAGTACTTC. This encodes CSVVKGQGDYEQYF.

This clonotype was found a few times. V is TRBV29-1 and J is TRBJ1-2; D is uncertain. This CDR3 has 12 amino acids. V lost 3 bases to trimming and J lost 2 bases, with 7 bases between them. Germline V gene data show CDR1 as SQVTM and CDR2 as ANQGSEA. CDR3 sequence (DNA): TGCAGCGTTGATGGGCTGAACTATGGCTACACCTTC. This codes for CSVDGLNYGYTF.

This clonotype was seen more than once but under ten times. The rearrangement links TRBV4-1 to TRBJ2-7, with a possible D match to TRBD2 (6 bases). This CDR3 comprises 17 residues. V was shortened by 4 bases and J by 2 bases, with 21 bases between the two germline ends. Germline CDR1 MGHRA, CDR2 YSYEKL. The CDR3 nucleotides are TGCGCCAGCAGCCCCTCCCTTGTGCGGGGCCGGGCCTACGAGCAGTACTTC. This encodes CASSPSLVRGRAYEQYF.

In this sample, this clonotype turned up a few times. The chain carries TRBV9 and TRBJ2-5, with TRBD1 identical over 12 bases. Judging by the DNA end, TRBJ2-7 fits better; the J call may be wrong. The CDR3 has 16 residues. CDR1 and CDR2 from the germline V gene are SGDLS and YYNGEE. The CDR3 DNA follows: TGTGCCAGCAGCGTAACGGGACAGGGGGCTCCCTACGAGCAGTACTTC. It yields the protein CASSVTGQGAPYEQYF.

The chain couples TRBV7-9 to TRBJ1-2; D is unclear. The V gene's germline CDR1 is SEHNR and CDR2 FQNEAQ (reference sequence). The CDR3 sequence is 14 residues long. V shed 5 bases and J shed 6 bases, with 16 bases lying between them. CDR3 nucleotides: TGTGCCAGCAGCCAACTGGGCCTATTGGATGGCTACACCTTC. This gives the protein CASSQLGLLDGYTF.

This clonotype was found once. V is TRBV20-1 and J is TRBJ2-7; a possible D gene is TRBD2 (5 bases). The DNA end is more similar to TRBJ2-5, so the J call may be wrong. Germline CDR1 reads DFQATT; CDR2 reads SNEGSKA (reference sequence). The CDR3 has 15 residues. CDR3 in DNA: TGCAGTGCTAGAGATCCCGCCGGGAACAAAGAGACCCAGTACTTC. Its protein product is CSARDPAGNKETQYF.

In this sample, this clonotype turned up once. The chain combines TRBV2 with TRBJ1-5; no clear D. Germline CDR1 SNHLY, CDR2 FYNNEI. The CDR3 sequence is 15 residues long. V dropped 4 bases and J dropped 2 bases, with 12 bases sitting between them. CDR3 in DNA: TGTGCCAGCAGTGTATCCCGAGGCGGCAATCAGCCCCAGCATTTT. This translates into CASSVSRGGNQPQHF.

J is TRBJ2-2 and V is TRBV10-3, with a possible D match to TRBD2 (6 bases). In germline, CDR1 is ENHRY, CDR2 SYGVKD. CDR3 length: 13 amino acids. V gave up 9 bases and J gave up 4 bases, with 12 bases separating them. The CDR3 sequence is CAMAGTVTGELFF. In DNA, the CDR3 is TGTGCCATGGCTGGGACTGTCACCGGGGAGCTGTTTTTT.

V gene TRBV4-2 combines with J gene TRBJ2-2; possible D gene TRBD2, 5 bases. V lost 0 bases to trimming and J lost 5 bases, with 10 bases between them. This CDR3 spans 15 amino acids. Germline CDR1 reads LGHNA; CDR2 reads YNFKEQ. The chain's CDR3 is CASSQEVRVTGELFF. The CDR3 nucleotides read TGTGCCAGCAGCCAAGAGGTGCGGGTAACCGGGGAGCTGTTTTTT.

The V gene is TRBV20-1, the J gene TRBJ1-2; D is unresolved. The CDR3 length is 12 residues. Deletions cut 3 bases from V and 4 bases from J, with 9 bases between. Germline V gene lookup returns CDR1 DFQATT and CDR2 SNEGSKA (reference sequence). The CDR3 loop reads CSASISLYGYTF. For the CDR3, the DNA is TGCAGTGCTAGTATCTCCCTCTATGGCTACACCTTC.

This rearrangement joins TRBV27 to TRBJ2-7, with 10 positions matching TRBD2. The CDR3 length is 15 residues. In germline, CDR1 is MNHEY, CDR2 SMNVEV (reference sequence). The ends lost 6 bases at V and 7 bases at J; junction bases unmatched: 12. In DNA form, the CDR3 reads TGTGCCAGCAGCGAGGGGTCGGGACTAGCGAGGGAGCAGTACTTC. Its protein is CASSEGSGLAREQYF.